The 8 T cell receptor beta chains listed next were all sequenced from one sample in a study of blood T cells in healthy people across ages. PCR was performed a second time for 7 to 11 cycles using a sample-barcoded 5' primer and a J-beta primer mix. TCRdb used MiXCR to reprocess the 5' RACE reads, holding one entry per CDR3 protein. The top ten clones hold roughly 22% of a sample with more than 650,000 distinct CDR3 sequences, 20% to 25% of them seen once. The sequencing input was blood. Every receptor here comes from a man between 65 and 80 years old in good health.

This sequence joins TRBV25-1 and TRBJ1-2, with unresolved D. The V end was cut by 8 bases, the J end by 2 bases, with 9 bases between. The CDR3 is 12 amino acids. Germline V lookup: CDR1 MGHDK, CDR2 SYGVNS. CDR3 amino acids: CASAPGNYGYTF. The CDR3 coding sequence is TGTGCCAGCGCTCCGGGCAACTATGGCTACACCTTC.

This clonotype was observed many times. V usage is TRBV29-1 and J usage is TRBJ2-5, with 10 positions matching TRBD2. V shed 5 bases and J 2 bases; nucleotides not matched to a gene: 2. There are 13 residues in the CDR3. CDR1 and CDR2 (germline): SQVTM, ANQGSEA. CDR3 sequence (DNA): TGCAGCGTTAGACTAGCGGGTCAAGAGACCCAGTACTTC. It is translated as CSVRLAGQETQYF.

This clonotype showed up just a few times. The chain's CDR3 is CSVEPIAGDIDTQYF. In DNA, the CDR3 is TGCAGCGTTGAACCTATAGCGGGAGACATAGATACGCAGTATTTT. The V gene is TRBV29-1, the J gene TRBJ2-3; 9 bases are shared with TRBD2. V was pared by 2 bases and J by 5 bases, with 8 bases of the junction left unmatched. This CDR3 contains 15 residues. CDR1 SQVTM and CDR2 ANQGSEA come from the germline V gene.

The genes are TRBV7-8 and TRBJ2-1; D perhaps matches TRBD2 (7 bases). CDR1 is SGHVS, CDR2 FQNEAQ, per germline. Trimming pared 5 bases from V and 12 bases from J, leaving 23 bases between. The CDR3 contains 15 residues. The CDR3 nucleotides read TGTGCCAGCAGCCATCGGACAGTCGCAACTAGCGTGCAGTTCTTC. Translating it yields CASSHRTVATSVQFF.

The chain joins TRBV28 to TRBJ2-1; tentative D call: TRBD1 (6 bases). This CDR3 comprises 15 residues. Germline V gene lookup returns CDR1 MDHEN and CDR2 SYDVKM. Trimming removed 6 bases from V and 7 bases from J, with 19 bases in between. The CDR3 spells CASSQQGVQGNEQFF. The CDR3 nucleotides read TGTGCCAGCAGCCAACAGGGCGTTCAGGGGAATGAGCAGTTCTTC.

V is TRBV24-1 and J is TRBJ2-1, with 8 bases aligning to TRBD1. The trim removed 1 base at V and 2 bases at J, leaving 6 bases unmatched. The germline CDR1 and CDR2 sequences are KGHDR and SFDVKD. The CDR3 consists of 17 residues. The CDR3, as DNA: TGTGCCACCAGTGATTTTGGCGGGACAGGAACCTACAATGAGCAGTTCTTC. Protein sequence: CATSDFGGTGTYNEQFF.

The V gene is TRBV6-5, the J gene TRBJ2-5; tentatively, D is TRBD1 (8 bases). CDR3 size: 15 residues. Germline loops: CDR1 MNHEY, CDR2 SVGAGI. Between the trimmed V and J ends, which lost 2 bases and 4 bases, there was a span of 14 bases. The CDR3 DNA is TGTGCCAGCAGTTACAATACAGGGGGGGGAGAGACCCAGTACTTC. This translates into CASSYNTGGGETQYF.

The rearrangement links TRBV10-3 to TRBJ1-1; the D gene is possibly TRBD1 (6 bases). This CDR3 contains 15 residues. CDR1 is ENHRY, CDR2 SYGVKD, per germline. V was trimmed by 0 bases and J by 5 bases, leaving 13 bases between them. CDR3 loop: CAISESMRGSTEAFF. The CDR3 coding sequence is TGTGCCATCAGTGAGTCGATGAGGGGGAGTACTGAAGCTTTCTTT.